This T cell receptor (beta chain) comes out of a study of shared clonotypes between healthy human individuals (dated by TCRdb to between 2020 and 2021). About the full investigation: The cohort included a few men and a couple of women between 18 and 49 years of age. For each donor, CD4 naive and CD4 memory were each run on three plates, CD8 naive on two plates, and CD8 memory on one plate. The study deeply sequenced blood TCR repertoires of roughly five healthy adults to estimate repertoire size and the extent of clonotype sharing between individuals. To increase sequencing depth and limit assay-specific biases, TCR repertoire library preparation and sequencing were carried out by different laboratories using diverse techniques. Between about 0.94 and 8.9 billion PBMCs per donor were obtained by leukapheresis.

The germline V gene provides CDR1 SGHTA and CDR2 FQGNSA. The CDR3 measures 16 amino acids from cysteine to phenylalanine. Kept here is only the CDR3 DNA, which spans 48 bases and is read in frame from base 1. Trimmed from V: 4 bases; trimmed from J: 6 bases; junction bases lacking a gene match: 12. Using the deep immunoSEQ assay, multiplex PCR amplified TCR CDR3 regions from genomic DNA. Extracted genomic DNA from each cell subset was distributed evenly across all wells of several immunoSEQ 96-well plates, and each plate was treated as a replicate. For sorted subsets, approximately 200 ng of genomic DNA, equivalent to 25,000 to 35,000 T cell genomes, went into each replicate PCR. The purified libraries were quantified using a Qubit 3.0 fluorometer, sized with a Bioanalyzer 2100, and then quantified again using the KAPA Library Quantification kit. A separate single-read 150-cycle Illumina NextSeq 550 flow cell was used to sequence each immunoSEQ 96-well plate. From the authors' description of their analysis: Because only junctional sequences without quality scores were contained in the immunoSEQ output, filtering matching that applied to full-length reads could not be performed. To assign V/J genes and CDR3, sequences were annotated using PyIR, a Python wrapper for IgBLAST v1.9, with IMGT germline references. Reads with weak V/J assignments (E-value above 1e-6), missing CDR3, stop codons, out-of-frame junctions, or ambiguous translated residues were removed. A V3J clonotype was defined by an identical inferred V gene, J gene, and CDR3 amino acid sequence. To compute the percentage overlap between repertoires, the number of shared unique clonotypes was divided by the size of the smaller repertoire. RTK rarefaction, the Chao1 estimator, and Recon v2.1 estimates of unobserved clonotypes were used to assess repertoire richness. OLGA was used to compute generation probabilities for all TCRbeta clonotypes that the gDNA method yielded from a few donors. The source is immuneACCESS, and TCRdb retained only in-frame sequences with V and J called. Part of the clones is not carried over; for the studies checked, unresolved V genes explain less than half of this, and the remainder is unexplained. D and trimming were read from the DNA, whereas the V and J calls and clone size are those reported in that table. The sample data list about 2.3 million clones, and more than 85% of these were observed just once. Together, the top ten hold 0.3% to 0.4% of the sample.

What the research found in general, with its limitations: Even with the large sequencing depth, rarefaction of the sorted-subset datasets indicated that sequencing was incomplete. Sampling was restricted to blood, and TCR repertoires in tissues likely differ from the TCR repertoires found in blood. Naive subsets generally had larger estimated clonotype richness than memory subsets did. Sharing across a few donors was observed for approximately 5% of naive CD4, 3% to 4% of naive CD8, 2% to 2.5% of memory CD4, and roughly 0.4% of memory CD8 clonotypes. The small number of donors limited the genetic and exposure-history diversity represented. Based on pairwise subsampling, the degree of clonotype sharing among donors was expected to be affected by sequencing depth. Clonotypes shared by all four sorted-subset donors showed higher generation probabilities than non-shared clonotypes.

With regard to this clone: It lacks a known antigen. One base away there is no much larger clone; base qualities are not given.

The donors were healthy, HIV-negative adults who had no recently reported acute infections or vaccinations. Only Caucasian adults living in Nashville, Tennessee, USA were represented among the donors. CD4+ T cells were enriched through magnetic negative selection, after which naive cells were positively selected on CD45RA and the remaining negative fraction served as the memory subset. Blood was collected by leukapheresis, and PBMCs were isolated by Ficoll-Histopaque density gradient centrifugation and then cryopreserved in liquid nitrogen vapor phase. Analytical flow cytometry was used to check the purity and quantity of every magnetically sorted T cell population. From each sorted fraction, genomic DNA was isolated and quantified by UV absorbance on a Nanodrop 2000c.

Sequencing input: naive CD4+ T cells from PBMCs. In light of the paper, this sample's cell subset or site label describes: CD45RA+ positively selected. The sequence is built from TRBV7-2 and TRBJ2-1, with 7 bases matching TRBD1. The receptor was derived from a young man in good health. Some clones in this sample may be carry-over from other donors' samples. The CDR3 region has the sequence CASSSLQGLPPNEQFF. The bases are TGTGCCAGCAGCTCGTTACAGGGGCTCCCCCCCAATGAGCAGTTCTTC. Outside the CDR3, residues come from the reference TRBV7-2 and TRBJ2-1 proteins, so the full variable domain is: GAGVSQSPSNKVTEKGKDVELRCDPISGHTALYWYRQSLGQGLEFLIYFQGNSAPDKSGLPSDRFSAERTGGSVSTLTIQRTQQEDSAVYLCASSSLQGLPPNEQFFGPGTRLTVL.